Listed below are T cell receptor beta chains from one sample, sequenced in a study of T cells in Graves' hyperthyroidism and ophthalmopathy. TCRdb fed the multiplex PCR reads into MiXCR, producing one record per CDR3 protein. Altogether roughly 500,000 distinct CDR3 sequences are present, about 20% being singletons, with the ten largest covering around 47%. The sequenced material came from blood. These receptors were taken from a woman aged 70-85 years with Graves' ophthalmopathy. CDR3s include the opening cysteine and the closing phenylalanine or tryptophan. D genes are given only for firm matches. Size is omitted from some rows. Given values are once, few, many or a class for expanded clones.

v_gene: TRBV6-1
d_gene: TRBD2
j_gene: TRBJ2-3
abundance: few
CDR3aa: CASTVGAGATDTQYF
CDR3nt: TGTGCCAGCACCGTAGGAGCGGGAGCCACAGATACGCAGTATTTT

v_gene: TRBV27
d_gene: TRBD1
j_gene: TRBJ2-5
abundance: -
CDR3aa: CASKSLPGQGLETQYF
CDR3nt: TGTGCCAGCAAATCACTACCGGGACAGGGGCTAGAGACCCAGTACTTC

v_gene: TRBV7-8
d_gene: -
j_gene: TRBJ1-2
abundance: many
CDR3aa: CASTIGTNYGYTF
CDR3nt: TGTGCCAGCACCATTGGGACAAACTATGGCTACACCTTC

v_gene: TRBV5-1
d_gene: TRBD2
j_gene: TRBJ2-5
abundance: few
CDR3aa: CASRTGGPSETQYF
CDR3nt: TGCGCCAGCAGAACGGGAGGGCCCTCAGAGACCCAGTACTTC

v_gene: TRBV9
d_gene: TRBD2
j_gene: TRBJ2-1
abundance: few
CDR3aa: CASSIGLAGPWDEQFF
CDR3nt: TGTGCCAGCAGCATCGGACTAGCGGGCCCGTGGGATGAGCAGTTCTTC

v_gene: TRBV7-3
d_gene: TRBD2
j_gene: TRBJ2-1
abundance: few
CDR3aa: CASSPTVAGSYNEQFF
CDR3nt: TGTGCCAGCAGCCCTACAGTAGCGGGCTCCTACAATGAGCAGTTCTTC

v_gene: TRBV5-5
d_gene: -
j_gene: TRBJ1-1
abundance: few
CDR3aa: CASSPLPQAGDTEAFF
CDR3nt: TGTGCCAGCAGCCCCCTCCCCCAGGCGGGGGACACTGAAGCTTTCTTT

v_gene: TRBV6-1
d_gene: -
j_gene: TRBJ2-7
abundance: -
CDR3aa: CASSKLSEQYF
CDR3nt: TGTGCCAGCTCCAAGCTCAGTGAGCAGTACTTC

v_gene: TRBV5-1
d_gene: -
j_gene: TRBJ2-7
abundance: -
CDR3aa: CASSLNSGQIDEQYF
CDR3nt: TGCGCCAGCAGCTTGAATTCGGGACAAATCGACGAGCAGTACTTC

v_gene: TRBV10-2
d_gene: TRBD1
j_gene: TRBJ2-7
abundance: -
CDR3aa: CASRTGQGAFEQYF
CDR3nt: TGCGCCAGCAGGACGGGACAGGGGGCGTTTGAGCAGTACTTC

v_gene: TRBV28
d_gene: TRBD1
j_gene: TRBJ1-5
abundance: few
CDR3aa: CASSIDRGLDQPQHF
CDR3nt: TGTGCCAGCAGCATCGACAGGGGGCTTGATCAGCCCCAGCATTTT

v_gene: TRBV10-3
d_gene: TRBD2
j_gene: TRBJ2-6
abundance: few
CDR3aa: CASHREGSISGANVLTF
CDR3nt: TGTGCCTCTCACCGGGAGGGGTCTATCTCTGGGGCCAACGTCCTGACTTTC

v_gene: TRBV3-1
d_gene: -
j_gene: TRBJ1-4
abundance: few
CDR3aa: CASSLGISATNEKLFF
CDR3nt: TGTGCCAGCAGCCTTGGCATCTCTGCAACTAATGAAAAACTGTTTTTT

v_gene: TRBV6-2/TRBV6-3
d_gene: -
j_gene: TRBJ1-5
abundance: -
CDR3aa: CASQRGAGNQPQHF
CDR3nt: TGTGCCAGTCAGAGGGGGGCAGGCAATCAGCCCCAGCATTTT

v_gene: TRBV19
d_gene: -
j_gene: TRBJ2-3
abundance: -
CDR3aa: CASKTGGGSADTQYF
CDR3nt: TGTGCCAGTAAAACAGGGGGGGGTAGCGCAGATACGCAGTATTTT

v_gene: TRBV7-3
d_gene: TRBD1
j_gene: TRBJ2-7
abundance: many
CDR3aa: CASSSLRDSGYEQYF
CDR3nt: TGTGCCAGCAGCTCGCTCCGGGACAGTGGCTACGAGCAGTACTTC